The 15 T cell receptor beta chains reported below all come from one sample, sequenced in a study of shared clonotypes between healthy human individuals. Repertoires were generated with immunoSEQ multiplex PCR, while TCRdb's copy carries only in-frame clones and drops some. The sample consists of some 500,000 clones, 70% to 85% of them appearing once. The source material was PBMCs. These TCRs come from a middle-aged woman in good health. Some clones in this sample may be carry-over from other donors' samples.

This sequence joins TRBV29-1 and TRBJ2-5, with D maybe TRBD2 (6 bases). This CDR3 region has 14 residues. V lost 7 bases, J lost 3 bases, and 18 bases lay in between. Germline V gives CDR1 SQVTM, CDR2 ANQGSEA. As DNA, the CDR3 is TGCAGCGCCTCCGGGAGAGGTAGGGAAGAGACCCAGTACTTC. Protein: CSASGRGREETQYF.

Here the CDR3 DNA reads TGTGCCAGCAGCTTAGCGGCGGGAGTACGATTTGGGCAGTACTTC. Its protein product is CASSLAAGVRFGQYF. This chain uses TRBV7-9 with TRBJ2-7; 7 positions match TRBD2. Germline loops: CDR1 SEHNR, CDR2 FQNEAQ (reference sequence). V was clipped by 0 bases and J by 9 bases; unmatched bases: 11. This CDR3 region has 15 residues.

CDR3 sequence reads: CASSYSYGINSYEQYF. The CDR3 nucleotides read TGTGCCAGCAGTTACTCGTATGGGATTAACTCCTACGAGCAGTACTTC. This chain joins TRBV6-5 and TRBJ2-7; D is uncertain. Germline V gene sequence: CDR1 MNHEY, CDR2 SVGAGI. CDR3 length: 16 amino acids. Trimming left V 0 bases short and J 0 bases short, with 12 bases between.

This chain joins TRBV5-6 and TRBJ2-6; tentative D call: TRBD2 (6 bases). The CDR3 spans 16 residues. The ends were cut back, 1 base at V and 1 base at J, with 9 bases in the middle. Germline V lookup: CDR1 SGHDT, CDR2 YYEEEE. Written as DNA, the CDR3 is TGTGCCAGCAGCTTGTTAGGAGGGTCTGGGGCCAACGTCCTGACTTTC. Encoded protein: CASSLLGGSGANVLTF.

As concerns this clone: A clone one base away is much larger, so this may be a read error. Other DNA variants within this sample encode the same CDR3. The J gene is TRBJ1-1, the V gene TRBV9; tentatively, D is TRBD1 (5 bases). The ends were cut back, 4 bases at V and 3 bases at J, with 19 bases in the middle. CDR1 and CDR2 from the germline V gene are SGDLS and YYNGEE. CDR3 size: 16 residues. The CDR3 coding sequence is TGTGCCAGCAGCCCTTTACAAAGGGGCGGGGACACTGAAGCTTTCTTT. It translates to CASSPLQRGGDTEAFF. Combining the CDR3 with reference TRBV9 and TRBJ1-1 gives the whole variable domain DSGVTQTPKHLITATGQRVTLRCSPRSGDLSVYWYQQSLDQGLQFLIQYYNGEERAKGNILERFSAQQFPDLHSELNLSSLELGDSALYFCASSPLQRGGDTEAFFGQGTRLTVV.

The rearrangement links TRBV4-2 to TRBJ2-7, with 8 bases lining up with TRBD1. Germline-derived CDR1 and CDR2 are LGHNA and YNFKEQ. The CDR3 covers 16 residues. After removal of 0 bases from V and 3 bases from J, the junction contained 7 bases not matched to a gene. The CDR3 here is CASSQEETGAHYEQYF. The DNA for the CDR3 is TGTGCCAGCAGCCAAGAAGAGACAGGGGCCCACTACGAGCAGTACTTC.

The chain links TRBV5-1 to TRBJ1-1; possibly TRBD1 for D (6 bases). This CDR3 has 14 residues. Trimming took 4 bases from V and 5 from J, leaving 15 bases between them. Germline-derived CDR1 and CDR2 are SGHRS and YFSETQ. The CDR3 DNA reads TGCGCCAGCAGCACCATACAGGGAGGGACTGAAGCTTTCTTT. Translating gives CASSTIQGGTEAFF.

The rearrangement joins TRBV6-4 to TRBJ2-1; D gene uncertain. There are 13 residues in the CDR3. Trimming shortened V by 5 bases and J by 5 bases, and 10 bases separated the two germline ends. CDR1 MRHNA and CDR2 SNTAGT come from the germline V gene. CDR3 coding DNA: TGTGCCAGCAGTATCAGACCCAACAATGAGCAGTTCTTC. It encodes CASSIRPNNEQFF.

The chain couples TRBV5-1 to TRBJ2-3; 14 nucleotides match TRBD2. V dropped 0 bases and J dropped 1; count of bases not matched to a gene: 4. This CDR3 is 18 amino acids long. Germline assignment: CDR1 SGHRS and CDR2 YFSETQ. This CDR3 reads CASSLVRTSGRRTDTQYF. In DNA form, the CDR3 reads TGCGCCAGCAGCTTGGTGAGGACTAGCGGGAGGCGCACAGATACGCAGTATTTT.

This clone showed up just once. J is TRBJ2-1 and V is TRBV11-2, with TRBD1 as a possible D gene (5 bases). The V and J ends lost 3 bases and 4 bases respectively, with 13 bases between them. CDR1 and CDR2 (germline): SGHAT, FQNNGV. The CDR3 is 15 amino acids. The CDR3, as DNA: TGTGCCAGCAGCTTCGACCAGGGCAGATACAATGAGCAGTTCTTC. Protein product: CASSFDQGRYNEQFF.

This chain joins TRBV30 and TRBJ2-2, with D possibly TRBD2 on 5 matching bases. The V and J ends lost 5 bases and 3 bases respectively, with 7 bases between them. Germline V gene data show CDR1 as GTSNPN and CDR2 as SVGIG (reference sequence). CDR3 length: 12 residues. The CDR3, as DNA: TGTGCCTGGGACTATTACACCGGGGAGCTGTTTTTT. It yields the protein CAWDYYTGELFF.

In this sample, this clone turned up once. CDR3 loop: CASSLPAYEQYF. CDR3 nucleotide sequence: TGTGCCAGCAGTTTACCGGCCTACGAGCAGTACTTC. The chain couples TRBV28 to TRBJ2-7, with D hard to call. From germline, CDR1 is MDHEN and CDR2 SYDVKM. The V and J ends lost 2 bases and 2 bases respectively, with 4 bases between them. The CDR3 is made up of 12 amino acids.

The rearrangement joins TRBV6-1 to TRBJ2-2; D is perhaps TRBD1 (7 bases). V lost 2 bases and J lost 4, with 14 bases in between. Per germline, CDR1 MNHNS and CDR2 SASEGT. The CDR3 has 16 residues. CDR3 sequence reads: CASSEQGGAFTGELFF. The CDR3 DNA follows: TGTGCCAGCAGTGAACAGGGGGGCGCGTTCACCGGGGAGCTGTTTTTT.

As for this clone: A much larger clone sits a single nucleotide away, making a read error possible. The rearrangement uses TRBV6-5 and TRBJ1-1; the D gene is possibly TRBD1 (5 bases). The germline V gene has CDR1 MNHEY and CDR2 SVGAGI. Trimming removed 4 bases at V and 1 base at J, with 13 bases between. The CDR3 contains 15 residues. Here the CDR3 DNA reads TGTGCCAGCAGTTGCTCGGGACGGGCGAACACTGAAGCTTTCTTT. Translation: CASSCSGRANTEAFF.

As concerns this clone: This same CDR3 is encoded by further DNA sequences in the sample. The J gene is TRBJ2-5, the V gene TRBV2; 9 bases align to TRBD2. The germline CDR1 and CDR2 sequences are SNHLY and FYNNEI. The CDR3 is made up of 15 amino acids. The V segment lost 3 bases and the J segment 1 base; nucleotides outside the gene matches: 3. This CDR3 reads CASSDVAGVQETQYF. CDR3 coding DNA: TGTGCCAGCAGTGATGTAGCGGGAGTCCAAGAGACCCAGTACTTC.